These T cell receptor beta chains were read from a single sample in a study of blood T cell repertoires in COVID-19. Sequencing used immunoSEQ multiplex PCR; TCRdb keeps in-frame clones, though not all of them. The sample contains roughly 95,000 clones, around 80% of which appear only once. Sequencing was carried out using peripheral blood. These receptors were obtained from a human donor in a cohort sampled during active COVID-19. Both conserved end residues are part of each CDR3. D genes are given only for firm matches. Clone size is not always given. Where it is, it says once, few, many or a class for expanded clones.

D | J | V | size | CDR3 | DNA
- | TRBJ2-1 | TRBV28 | - | CASSLDTYNEQFF | TGTGCCAGCAGTTTAGACACCTACAATGAGCAGTTCTTC
TRBD2 | TRBJ2-2 | TRBV3-1/TRBV3-2 | - | CASSQLAGGLGELFF | TGTGCCAGCAGCCAACTGGCGGGGGGGCTCGGGGAGCTGTTTTTT
TRBD2 | TRBJ2-1 | TRBV27 | few | CASSLERGPYNEQFF | TGTGCCAGCAGTTTGGAGCGGGGGCCGTACAATGAGCAGTTCTTC
- | TRBJ2-1 | TRBV3-1/TRBV3-2 | - | CASSQVRQGLWNEQFF | TGTGCCAGCAGCCAAGTGCGTCAGGGACTTTGGAATGAGCAGTTCTTC
TRBD1 | TRBJ1-6 | TRBV18 | - | CASSPSDRGNSPLHF | TGTGCCAGCTCCCCCTCGGACAGGGGGAATTCACCCCTCCACTTT
TRBD2 | TRBJ2-3 | TRBV7-3 | once | CASSPWTTGTSGDTQYF | TGTGCCAGCAGCCCCTGGACCACCGGGACTAGCGGAGATACGCAGTATTTT
TRBD2 | TRBJ2-1 | TRBV19 | - | CASSMQSGGAREQFF | TGTGCCAGTAGTATGCAGAGCGGGGGGGCCCGTGAGCAGTTCTTC
- | TRBJ2-5 | TRBV6-5 | - | CASRFPYQETQYF | TGTGCCAGCAGGTTCCCGTACCAAGAGACCCAGTACTTC
- | TRBJ2-5 | TRBV7-2 | - | CASRAGTLQETQYF | TGTGCCAGCAGAGCCGGGACTCTTCAAGAGACCCAGTACTTC
- | TRBJ1-4 | TRBV6-5 | - | CASSYRPQEGEKLFF | TGTGCCAGCAGTTATCGACCTCAGGAGGGTGAAAAACTGTTTTTT
TRBD2 | TRBJ2-1 | TRBV10-2 | - | CATRGLAGGMGEQFF | TGCGCCACCAGGGGTCTAGCGGGAGGAATGGGTGAGCAGTTCTTC
TRBD1 | TRBJ1-2 | TRBV28 | - | CASSLRTGRVGYGYTF | TGTGCCAGCAGTCTAAGGACAGGTCGTGTAGGCTATGGCTACACCTTC
TRBD2 | TRBJ2-1 | TRBV6-2/TRBV6-3 | once | CASSFPSGFPYNEQFF | TGTGCCAGCAGTTTTCCTAGCGGTTTTCCCTACAATGAGCAGTTCTTC
- | TRBJ2-3 | TRBV29-1 | once | CSVHEGRTQYF | TGCAGCGTGCATGAGGGCAGGACGCAGTATTTT
TRBD2 | TRBJ2-1 | TRBV10-1 | - | CASSGGGRAGNEQFF | TGCGCCAGCAGTGGTGGCGGGAGGGCCGGGAATGAGCAGTTCTTC
TRBD1 | TRBJ1-2 | TRBV6-2/TRBV6-3 | - | CASSLDRDYGYTF | TGTGCCAGCAGCCTGGACAGGGACTATGGCTACACCTTC
- | TRBJ2-6 | TRBV28 | - | CASRIHWRHSGANVLTF | TGTGCCAGTCGAATACATTGGCGGCACTCTGGGGCCAACGTCCTGACTTTC
- | TRBJ2-7 | TRBV18 | - | CASSPLDSSYEQYF | TGTGCCAGCTCACCCCTGGACTCCTCCTACGAGCAGTACTTC
TRBD2 | TRBJ2-1 | TRBV28 | few | CASSFGRAGSNEQFF | TGTGCCAGCAGTTTCGGGAGGGCCGGTAGCAATGAGCAGTTCTTC
TRBD2 | TRBJ2-1 | TRBV5-8 | once | CASSFRYLAGVHNEQFF | TGTGCCAGCAGCTTTAGATACCTAGCGGGAGTACACAATGAGCAGTTCTTC
- | TRBJ2-5 | TRBV5-1 | few | CASSLGYGGKETQYF | TGCGCCAGCAGCTTGGGTTATGGGGGGAAAGAGACCCAGTACTTC
- | TRBJ2-7 | TRBV18 | once | CASSPGSGTAEQYF | TGTGCCAGCTCACCCGGCTCGGGAACGGCCGAGCAGTACTTC